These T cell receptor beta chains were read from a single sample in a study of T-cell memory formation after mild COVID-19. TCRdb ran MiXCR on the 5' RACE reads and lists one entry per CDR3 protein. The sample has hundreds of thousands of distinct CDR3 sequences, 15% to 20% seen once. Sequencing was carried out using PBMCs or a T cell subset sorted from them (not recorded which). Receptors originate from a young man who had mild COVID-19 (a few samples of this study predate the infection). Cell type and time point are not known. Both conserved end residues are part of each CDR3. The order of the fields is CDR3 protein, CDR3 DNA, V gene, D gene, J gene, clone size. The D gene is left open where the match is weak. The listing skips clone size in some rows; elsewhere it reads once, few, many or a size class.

CDR3aa: CASSLQGIQYF; CDR3nt: TGTGCCAGCAGCCTTCAGGGGATTCAGTACTTC; v_gene: TRBV7-8; d_gene: NA; j_gene: TRBJ2-4; abundance: few
CDR3aa: CASSIRQGESPLHF; CDR3nt: TGTGCCAGCAGCATCCGACAGGGGGAATCACCCCTCCACTTT; v_gene: TRBV9; d_gene: TRBD1; j_gene: TRBJ1-6; abundance: few
CDR3aa: CASKHETYNYGYTF; CDR3nt: TGTGCCAGCAAACACGAGACCTATAACTATGGCTACACCTTC; v_gene: TRBV12-3/TRBV12-4; d_gene: NA; j_gene: TRBJ1-2; abundance: NA
CDR3aa: CASSFGSGTLETQYF; CDR3nt: TGTGCCAGCAGTTTTGGGTCAGGGACACTAGAGACCCAGTACTTC; v_gene: TRBV27; d_gene: NA; j_gene: TRBJ2-5; abundance: few
CDR3aa: CASTSRRASGTQYF; CDR3nt: TGTGCCAGCACCTCTCGGCGGGCTAGCGGGACCCAGTACTTC; v_gene: TRBV7-2; d_gene: TRBD2; j_gene: TRBJ2-5; abundance: NA
CDR3aa: CASSLDRGNNQPQHF; CDR3nt: TGCGCCAGCAGCTTGGACAGGGGTAACAATCAGCCCCAGCATTTT; v_gene: TRBV5-1; d_gene: TRBD1; j_gene: TRBJ1-5; abundance: few
CDR3aa: CASGDLQGAGYTF; CDR3nt: TGTGCTAGTGGTGACCTACAGGGGGCTGGCTACACCTTC; v_gene: TRBV12-5; d_gene: TRBD1; j_gene: TRBJ1-2; abundance: NA
CDR3aa: CASSYDTEAFF; CDR3nt: TGTGCCAGCAGTTATGACACTGAAGCTTTCTTT; v_gene: TRBV6-2/TRBV6-3; d_gene: NA; j_gene: TRBJ1-1; abundance: many
CDR3aa: CASTTRGESETQYF; CDR3nt: TGTGCCAGTACGACGCGGGGAGAATCAGAGACCCAGTACTTC; v_gene: TRBV19; d_gene: NA; j_gene: TRBJ2-5; abundance: NA
CDR3aa: CASRRQRGPYEQYF; CDR3nt: TGTGCCAGCAGGCGACAGAGGGGTCCCTACGAGCAGTACTTC; v_gene: TRBV6-6; d_gene: NA; j_gene: TRBJ2-7; abundance: NA
CDR3aa: CASSSPDRTAGTFF; CDR3nt: TGTGCCAGCAGCTCCCCGGACAGGACCGCCGGAACTTTCTTT; v_gene: TRBV7-9; d_gene: TRBD1; j_gene: TRBJ1-1; abundance: NA
CDR3aa: CASSPTGIGSPLHF; CDR3nt: TGTGCCAGCAGTCCAACAGGGATTGGCTCACCCCTCCACTTT; v_gene: TRBV6-5; d_gene: NA; j_gene: TRBJ1-6; abundance: few
CDR3aa: CASSQGPEAFF; CDR3nt: TGTGCCAGCAGCCAGGGCCCTGAAGCTTTCTTT; v_gene: TRBV12-3/TRBV12-4; d_gene: NA; j_gene: TRBJ1-1; abundance: few
CDR3aa: CASSSAASNTEAFF; CDR3nt: TGCGCCAGCAGCTCGGCGGCATCGAACACTGAAGCTTTCTTT; v_gene: TRBV5-1; d_gene: NA; j_gene: TRBJ1-1; abundance: many
CDR3aa: CASSPPGRLVSRPYNEQFF; CDR3nt: TGTGCCAGCTCACCACCGGGGAGGCTGGTGTCCCGACCCTACAATGAGCAGTTCTTC; v_gene: TRBV18; d_gene: NA; j_gene: TRBJ2-1; abundance: NA
CDR3aa: CASSYLGPGQPQHF; CDR3nt: TGTGCCAGCAGCTACCTCGGCCCGGGGCAGCCCCAGCATTTT; v_gene: TRBV7-9; d_gene: NA; j_gene: TRBJ1-5; abundance: NA
CDR3aa: CASRMDRRLYGYTF; CDR3nt: TGTGCCAGCAGGATGGACAGGCGCCTCTATGGCTACACCTTC; v_gene: TRBV12-3/TRBV12-4; d_gene: TRBD1; j_gene: TRBJ1-2; abundance: NA
CDR3aa: CASTRLGPDEQFF; CDR3nt: TGTGCCAGCACCCGACTAGGTCCCGATGAGCAGTTCTTC; v_gene: TRBV3-1; d_gene: NA; j_gene: TRBJ2-1; abundance: NA
CDR3aa: CASSLAAGIDYGYTF; CDR3nt: TGCGCCAGCAGCCTAGCGGCAGGGATAGACTATGGCTACACCTTC; v_gene: TRBV5-1; d_gene: NA; j_gene: TRBJ1-2; abundance: few
CDR3aa: CATSRDHSGTGANVLTF; CDR3nt: TGTGCCACCAGCAGAGATCATTCGGGCACTGGGGCCAACGTCCTGACTTTC; v_gene: TRBV15; d_gene: NA; j_gene: TRBJ2-6; abundance: NA
CDR3aa: CASSSATGNSPLHF; CDR3nt: TGTGCCAGCAGTTCAGCTACAGGGAATTCACCCCTCCACTTT; v_gene: TRBV28; d_gene: NA; j_gene: TRBJ1-6; abundance: NA
CDR3aa: CASRTRLYTDTQYF; CDR3nt: TGTGCCAGCAGGACGAGGCTATACACAGATACGCAGTATTTT; v_gene: TRBV5-6; d_gene: NA; j_gene: TRBJ2-3; abundance: NA
CDR3aa: CASSQLTGIGELFF; CDR3nt: TGTGCCAGCAGTCAACTGACAGGGATCGGGGAGCTGTTTTTT; v_gene: TRBV6-2/TRBV6-3; d_gene: TRBD1; j_gene: TRBJ2-2; abundance: NA
CDR3aa: CASSLGQGSETQYF; CDR3nt: TGTGCCAGCAGCTTAGGACAGGGATCAGAGACCCAGTACTTC; v_gene: TRBV5-8; d_gene: TRBD1; j_gene: TRBJ2-5; abundance: NA
CDR3aa: CASSYGGFGQPQHF; CDR3nt: TGTGCCAGCAGTTACGGCGGGTTTGGTCAGCCCCAGCATTTT; v_gene: TRBV6-2/TRBV6-3; d_gene: NA; j_gene: TRBJ1-5; abundance: few
CDR3aa: CASSSGWQPASPDTQYF; CDR3nt: TGTGCCAGCAGCTCAGGATGGCAGCCGGCTAGTCCAGATACGCAGTATTTT; v_gene: TRBV5-5; d_gene: NA; j_gene: TRBJ2-3; abundance: many
CDR3aa: CASSSRDPYGGYYGYTF; CDR3nt: TGCGCCAGCAGCAGCCGGGACCCTTACGGCGGCTACTATGGCTACACCTTC; v_gene: TRBV4-1; d_gene: NA; j_gene: TRBJ1-2; abundance: NA
CDR3aa: CATSDTGGYNEQFF; CDR3nt: TGTGCCACCAGTGATACCGGGGGTTACAATGAGCAGTTCTTC; v_gene: TRBV24-1; d_gene: NA; j_gene: TRBJ2-1; abundance: once
CDR3aa: CASSFSGYNEQFF; CDR3nt: TGTGCCAGCAGTTTTAGCGGCTACAATGAGCAGTTCTTC; v_gene: TRBV7-9; d_gene: NA; j_gene: TRBJ2-1; abundance: many
CDR3aa: CAARTRGFLGTQYF; CDR3nt: TGTGCCGCCAGAACAAGAGGGTTTTTGGGTACGCAGTATTTT; v_gene: TRBV6-2/TRBV6-3; d_gene: NA; j_gene: TRBJ2-3; abundance: few
CDR3aa: CASSSIQGNSYNEQFF; CDR3nt: TGCGCCAGCAGCTCTATACAGGGGAACTCCTACAATGAGCAGTTCTTC; v_gene: TRBV5-1; d_gene: TRBD1; j_gene: TRBJ2-1; abundance: NA
CDR3aa: CASSLILGRILEFF; CDR3nt: TGTGCCAGCAGCTTGATTCTGGGGAGGATTTTGGAGTTCTTC; v_gene: TRBV5-6; d_gene: NA; j_gene: TRBJ2-1; abundance: NA